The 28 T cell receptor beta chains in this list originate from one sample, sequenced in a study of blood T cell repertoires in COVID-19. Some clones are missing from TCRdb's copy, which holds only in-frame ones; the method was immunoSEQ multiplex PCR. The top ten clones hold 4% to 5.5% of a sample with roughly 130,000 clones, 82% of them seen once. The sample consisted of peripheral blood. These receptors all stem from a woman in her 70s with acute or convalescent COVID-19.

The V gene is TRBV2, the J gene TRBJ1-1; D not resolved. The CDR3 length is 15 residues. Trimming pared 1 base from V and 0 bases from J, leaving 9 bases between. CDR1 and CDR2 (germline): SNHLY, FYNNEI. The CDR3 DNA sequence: TGTGCCAGCAGTGAAGGACTCTATTTGAACACTGAAGCTTTCTTT. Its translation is CASSEGLYLNTEAFF.

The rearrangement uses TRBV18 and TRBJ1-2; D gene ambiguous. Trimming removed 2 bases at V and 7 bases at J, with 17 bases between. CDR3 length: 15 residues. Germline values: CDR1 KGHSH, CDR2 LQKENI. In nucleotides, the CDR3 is TGTGCCAGCTCACCAAACGCTGGGCAGGTCGGTGGCTACACCTTC. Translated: CASSPNAGQVGGYTF.

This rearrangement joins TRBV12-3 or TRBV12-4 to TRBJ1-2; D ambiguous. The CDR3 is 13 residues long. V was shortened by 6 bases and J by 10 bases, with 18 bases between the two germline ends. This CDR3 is CASSPDTKEDYTF. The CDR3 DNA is TGTGCCAGCAGCCCCGACACGAAGGAGGACTACACCTTC.

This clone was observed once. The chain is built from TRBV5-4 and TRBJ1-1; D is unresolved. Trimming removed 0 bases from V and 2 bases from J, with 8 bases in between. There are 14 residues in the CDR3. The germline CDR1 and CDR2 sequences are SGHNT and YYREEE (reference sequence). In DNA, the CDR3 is TGTGCCAGCAGCTTGGCCCGAGCCAACACTGAAGCTTTCTTT. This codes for CASSLARANTEAFF.

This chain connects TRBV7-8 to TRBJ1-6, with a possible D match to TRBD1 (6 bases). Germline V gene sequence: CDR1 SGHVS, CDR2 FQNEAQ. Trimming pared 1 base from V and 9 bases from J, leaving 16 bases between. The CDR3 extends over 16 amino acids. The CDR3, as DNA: TGTGCCAGCAGCTTAGACGGCGCAGGGGAATTTTCACCCCTCCACTTT. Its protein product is CASSLDGAGEFSPLHF. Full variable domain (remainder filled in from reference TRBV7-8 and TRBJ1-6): GAGVSQSPRYKVAKRGQDVALRCDPISGHVSLFWYQQALGQGPEFLTYFQNEAQLDKSGLPSDRFFAERPEGSVSTLKIQRTQQEDSAVYLCASSLDGAGEFSPLHFGNGTRLTVT.

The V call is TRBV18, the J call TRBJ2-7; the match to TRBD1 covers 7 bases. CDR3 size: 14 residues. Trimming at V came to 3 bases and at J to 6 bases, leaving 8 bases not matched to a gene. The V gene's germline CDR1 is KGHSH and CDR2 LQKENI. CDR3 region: CASSPPGDSAEQYV. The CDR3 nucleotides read TGTGCCAGCTCACCGCCCGGGGACAGTGCCGAGCAGTACGTC.

CDR3 loop: CAWRPGREAFF. CDR3 sequence (DNA): TGTGCCTGGAGGCCCGGGAGAGAAGCTTTCTTT. The V and J genes are TRBV30 and TRBJ1-1; D not certain. Trimming took off 3 bases at V and 8 bases at J, with 10 bases between the two ends. CDR1 and CDR2 (germline): GTSNPN, SVGIG (reference sequence). The CDR3 has 11 amino acids.

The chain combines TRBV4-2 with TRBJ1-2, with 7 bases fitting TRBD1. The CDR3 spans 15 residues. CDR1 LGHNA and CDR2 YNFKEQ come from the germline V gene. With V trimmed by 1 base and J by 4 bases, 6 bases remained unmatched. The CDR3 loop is CASSQAPGQLYGYTF. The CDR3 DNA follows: TGTGCCAGCAGCCAAGCTCCGGGACAGCTCTATGGCTACACCTTC.

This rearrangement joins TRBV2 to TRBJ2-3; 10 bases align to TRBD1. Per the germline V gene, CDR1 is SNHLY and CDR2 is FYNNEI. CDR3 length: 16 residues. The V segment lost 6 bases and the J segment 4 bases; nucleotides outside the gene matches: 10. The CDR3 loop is CASRDRTGGVADTQYF. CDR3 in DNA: TGTGCCAGCAGAGATCGGACAGGGGGAGTCGCAGATACGCAGTATTTT.

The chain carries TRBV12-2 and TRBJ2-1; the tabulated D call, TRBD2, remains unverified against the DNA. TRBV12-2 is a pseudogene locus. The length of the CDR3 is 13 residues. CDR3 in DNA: TGTGCAAGCGGGGGATTCTCCTACAATGAGCAGTTCTTC. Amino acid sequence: CASGGFSYNEQFF.

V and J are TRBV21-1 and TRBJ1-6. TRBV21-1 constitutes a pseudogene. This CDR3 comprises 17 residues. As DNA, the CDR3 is TGTGCCAGCAGCAAAGTGGTCCGAGGGTCCTATAATTCACCCCTCCACTTT. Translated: CASSKVVRGSYNSPLHF.

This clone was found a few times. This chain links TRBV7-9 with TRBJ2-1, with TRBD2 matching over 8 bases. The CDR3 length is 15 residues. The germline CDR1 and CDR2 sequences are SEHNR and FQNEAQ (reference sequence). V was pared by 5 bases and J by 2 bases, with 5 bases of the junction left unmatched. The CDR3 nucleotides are TGTGCCAGCAGCCCCACTAGCGGAACCTACAATGAGCAGTTCTTC. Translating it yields CASSPTSGTYNEQFF.

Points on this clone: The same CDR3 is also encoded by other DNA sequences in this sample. Written as DNA, the CDR3 is TGTGCCAGCAGCTTAGTCACCACTAGCTTTACAGAGACCCAGTACTTC. As protein: CASSLVTTSFTETQYF. The rearrangement uses TRBV11-3 and TRBJ2-5; weak D call: TRBD2 (6 bases). This CDR3 contains 16 residues. Germline V lookup: CDR1 SGHNT, CDR2 YENEEA. Trimming removed 1 base at V and 4 bases at J, with 16 bases between.

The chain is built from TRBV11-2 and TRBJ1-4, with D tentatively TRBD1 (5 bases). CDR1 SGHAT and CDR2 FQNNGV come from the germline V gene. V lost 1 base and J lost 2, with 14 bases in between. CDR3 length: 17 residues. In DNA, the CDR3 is TGTGCCAGCAGCTTAGTGCGGGGAGAGGGGACTAATGAAAAACTGTTTTTT. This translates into CASSLVRGEGTNEKLFF.

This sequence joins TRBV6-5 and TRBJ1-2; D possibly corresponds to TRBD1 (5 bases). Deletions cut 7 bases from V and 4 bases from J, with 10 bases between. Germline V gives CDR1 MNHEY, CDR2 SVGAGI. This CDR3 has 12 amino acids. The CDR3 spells CASKTGGYGYTF. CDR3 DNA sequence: TGTGCCAGCAAAACGGGGGGCTATGGCTACACCTTC.

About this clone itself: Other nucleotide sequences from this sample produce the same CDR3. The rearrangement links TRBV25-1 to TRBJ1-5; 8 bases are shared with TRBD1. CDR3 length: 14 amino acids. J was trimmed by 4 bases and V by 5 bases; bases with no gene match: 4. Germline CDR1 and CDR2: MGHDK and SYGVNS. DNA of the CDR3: TGTGCCAGCAGTCCAGGACAGGGAAATCAGCCCCAGCATTTT. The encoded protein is CASSPGQGNQPQHF.

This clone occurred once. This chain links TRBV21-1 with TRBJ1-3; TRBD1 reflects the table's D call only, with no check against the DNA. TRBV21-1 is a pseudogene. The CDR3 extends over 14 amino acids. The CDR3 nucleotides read TGTGCCGGCGAGGGGGCGCAGGGCGGAAACACCATATATTTT. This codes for CAGEGAQGGNTIYF.

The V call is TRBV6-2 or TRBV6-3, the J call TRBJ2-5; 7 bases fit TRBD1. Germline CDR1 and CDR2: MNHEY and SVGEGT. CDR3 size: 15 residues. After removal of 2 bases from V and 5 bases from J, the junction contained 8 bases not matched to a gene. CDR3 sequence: CASSYKGAEAETQYF. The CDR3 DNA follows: TGTGCCAGCAGTTACAAGGGGGCTGAGGCGGAGACCCAGTACTTC.

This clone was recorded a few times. The chain's CDR3 is CASSLQGATYGYTF. The CDR3 region has the DNA TGCGCCAGCAGCTTGCAGGGGGCTACCTATGGCTACACCTTC. V gene TRBV5-1 combines with J gene TRBJ1-2, with 8 bases aligning to TRBD1. The CDR3 loop spans 14 amino acids. Germline values: CDR1 SGHRS, CDR2 YFSETQ. V was clipped by 1 base and J by 4 bases; unmatched bases: 3. The entire variable domain, with the rest obtained from reference TRBV5-1 and TRBJ1-2, is as follows: KAGVTQTPRYLIKTRGQQVTLSCSPISGHRSVSWYQQTPGQGLQFLFEYFSETQRNKGNFPGRFSGRQFSNSRSEMNVSTLELGDSALYLCASSLQGATYGYTFGSGTRLTVV.

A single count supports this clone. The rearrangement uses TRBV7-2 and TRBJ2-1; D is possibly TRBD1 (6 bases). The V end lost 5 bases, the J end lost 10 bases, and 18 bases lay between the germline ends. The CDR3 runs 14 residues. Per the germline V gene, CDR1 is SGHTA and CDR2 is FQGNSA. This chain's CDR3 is CASSLGQFPMEQFF. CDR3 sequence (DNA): TGTGCCAGCAGCCTCGGACAGTTCCCAATGGAGCAGTTCTTC.

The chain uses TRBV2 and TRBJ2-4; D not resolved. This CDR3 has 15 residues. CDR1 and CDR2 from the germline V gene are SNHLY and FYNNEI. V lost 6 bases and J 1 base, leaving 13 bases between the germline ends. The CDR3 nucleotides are TGTGCCAGCAGCGCCCAGATGGTGGCCAAAAACATTCAGTACTTC. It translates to CASSAQMVAKNIQYF.

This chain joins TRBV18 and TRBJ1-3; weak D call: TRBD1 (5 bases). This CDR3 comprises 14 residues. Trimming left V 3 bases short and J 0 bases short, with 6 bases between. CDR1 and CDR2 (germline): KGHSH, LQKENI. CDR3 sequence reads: CASSPTDSGNTIYF. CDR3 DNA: TGTGCCAGCTCACCGACAGACTCTGGAAACACCATATATTTT.

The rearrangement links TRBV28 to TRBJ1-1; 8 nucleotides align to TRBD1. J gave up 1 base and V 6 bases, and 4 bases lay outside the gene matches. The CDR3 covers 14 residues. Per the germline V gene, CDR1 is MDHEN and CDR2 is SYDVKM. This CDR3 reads CASSRTGTNTEAFF. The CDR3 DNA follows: TGTGCCAGCAGCCGGACAGGGACGAACACTGAAGCTTTCTTT.

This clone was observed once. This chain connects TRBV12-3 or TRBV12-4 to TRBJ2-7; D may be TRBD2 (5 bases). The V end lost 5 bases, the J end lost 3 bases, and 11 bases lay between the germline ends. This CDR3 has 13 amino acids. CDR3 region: CASSRTGNYEQYV. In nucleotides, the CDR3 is TGTGCCAGCAGTCGGACGGGAAACTACGAGCAGTACGTC.

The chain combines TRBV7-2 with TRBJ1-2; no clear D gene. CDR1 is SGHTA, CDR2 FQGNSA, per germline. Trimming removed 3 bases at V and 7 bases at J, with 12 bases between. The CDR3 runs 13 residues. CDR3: CASSFRGSGGYTF. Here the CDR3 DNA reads TGTGCCAGCAGCTTCCGAGGCAGTGGTGGCTACACCTTC.

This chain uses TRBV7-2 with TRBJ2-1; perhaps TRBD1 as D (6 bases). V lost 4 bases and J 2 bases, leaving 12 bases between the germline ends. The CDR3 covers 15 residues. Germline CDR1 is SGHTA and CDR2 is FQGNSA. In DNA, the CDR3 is TGTGCCAGCAGCTCCCACAGGGCCACCTACAATGAGCAGTTCTTC. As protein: CASSSHRATYNEQFF.

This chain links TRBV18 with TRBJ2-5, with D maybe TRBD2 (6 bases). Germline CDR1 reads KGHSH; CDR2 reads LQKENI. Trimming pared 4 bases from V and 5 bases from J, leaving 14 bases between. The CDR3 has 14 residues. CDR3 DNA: TGTGCCAGCTCACAGGGACGGAGCGGGGAGACCCAGTACTTC. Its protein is CASSQGRSGETQYF. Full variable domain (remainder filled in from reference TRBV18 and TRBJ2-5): NAGVMQNPRHLVRRRGQEARLRCSPMKGHSHVYWYRQLPEEGLKFMVYLQKENIIDESGMPKERFSAEFPKEGPSILRIQQVVRGDSAAYFCASSQGRSGETQYFGPGTRLLVL.

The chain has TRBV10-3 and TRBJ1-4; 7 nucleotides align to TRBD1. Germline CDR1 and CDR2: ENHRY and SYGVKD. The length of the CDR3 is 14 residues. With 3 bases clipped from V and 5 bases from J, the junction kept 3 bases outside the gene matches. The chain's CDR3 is CAISEGRGNEKLFF. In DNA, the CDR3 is TGTGCCATCAGTGAAGGCAGGGGGAATGAAAAACTGTTTTTT.